The present T cell receptor beta chain was sequenced within a study of blood T cell repertoires in COVID-19. Study-wide context: The study drew acute and convalescent COVID-19 samples from the United States, Italy and Spain.

The CDR3 extends over 14 amino acids. V was clipped by 4 bases and J by 1 base, with 10 bases between them. Germline loops: CDR1 SGHNT, CDR2 YYREEE (reference sequence). Assay: immunoSEQ multiplex PCR; the TCRdb copy retains only in-frame clones and omits some. Of some 240,000 clones listed, approximately 88% are singletons. The chain carries TRBV5-4 and TRBJ2-3; D is possibly TRBD1 (5 bases). Sequenced: peripheral blood. The TCR originated in a man aged 55-75 years who had recovered from COVID-19. CDR3 amino acids: CASSPEQGTDTQYF. CDR3 in DNA: TGTGCCAGCAGCCCAGAACAGGGCACAGATACGCAGTATTTT.